This TCR beta chain derives from a study of blood T cell repertoires in COVID-19. At the level of the study: T cells, B-cell-depleted T cells, or PBMCs supplied cDNA or gDNA.

The germline gives CDR1 GTSNPN, CDR2 SVGIG (reference sequence). The CDR3 has 15 amino acids. V was trimmed by 3 bases and J by 0 bases, leaving 11 bases between them. Clones were sequenced by immunoSEQ multiplex PCR, and TCRdb holds only the in-frame ones, with some missing. Of 150,000 or so clones detected, 93% appear once; the ten largest clones hold under 2%. Seattle's cohort entered during active infection and was followed longitudinally. The clonotype originates from an older woman with COVID-19, enrolled during active disease. The V and J genes are TRBV30 and TRBJ1-4, with D maybe TRBD1 (6 bases). The sequenced sample consisted of peripheral blood. The CDR3 protein is CAWSVNRATNEKLFF. CDR3 in DNA: TGTGCCTGGAGCGTAAACAGGGCAACTAATGAAAAACTGTTTTTT.